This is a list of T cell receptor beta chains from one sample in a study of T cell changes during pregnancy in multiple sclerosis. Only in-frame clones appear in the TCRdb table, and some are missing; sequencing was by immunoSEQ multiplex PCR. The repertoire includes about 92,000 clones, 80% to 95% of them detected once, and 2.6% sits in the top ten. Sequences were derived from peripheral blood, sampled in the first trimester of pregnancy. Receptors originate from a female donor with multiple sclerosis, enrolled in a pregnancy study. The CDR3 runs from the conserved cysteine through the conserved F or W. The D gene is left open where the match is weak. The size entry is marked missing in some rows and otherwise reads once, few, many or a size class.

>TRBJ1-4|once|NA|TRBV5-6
TGTGCCAGCAGCCTCCGGGGGTCTTCAACTAATGAAAAACTGTTTTTT
CASSLRGSSTNEKLFF
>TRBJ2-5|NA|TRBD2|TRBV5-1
TGCGCCAGCAGCTTGGGGCTAGCGGGAGGAGGTGGAGAGACCCAGTACTTC
CASSLGLAGGGGETQYF
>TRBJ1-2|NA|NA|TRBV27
TGTGCCAGCACCTTTATAGGCCAGGGGTATCATGGCTACACCTTC
CASTFIGQGYHGYTF
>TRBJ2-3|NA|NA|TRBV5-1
TGCGCCAGCAGTTTAGACAATATTAGCACAGATACGCAGTATTTT
CASSLDNISTDTQYF
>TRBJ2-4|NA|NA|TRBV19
TGTGCCAGTAGTACCTACGACATTCAGTACTTC
CASSTYDIQYF
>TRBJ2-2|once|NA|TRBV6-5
TGTGCCAGCAGTACTATAGGGGGCACCGGGGAGCTGTTTTTT
CASSTIGGTGELFF
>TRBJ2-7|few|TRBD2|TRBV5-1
TGCGCCAGCAGCTTTTTAGCGGGAGGGTTCTACGAGCAGTACTTC
CASSFLAGGFYEQYF
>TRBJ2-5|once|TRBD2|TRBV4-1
TGCGCCAGCAGCCAAGCGGGAGGACTAGCGGGCCAAGAGACCCAGTACTTC
CASSQAGGLAGQETQYF
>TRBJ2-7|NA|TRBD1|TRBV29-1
TGCAGCGTTGAAGTCCTGACCTCGACAGGGACCTACGAGCAGTACTTC
CSVEVLTSTGTYEQYF
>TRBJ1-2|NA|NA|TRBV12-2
TGTGCAAGTCGCTTAGAACAGGGTAGCTATGGCTACACCTTC
CASRLEQGSYGYTF
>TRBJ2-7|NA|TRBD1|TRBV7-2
TGTGCCAGCAGCGGTCCGGGACAGCCCTACGAGCAGTACTTC
CASSGPGQPYEQYF
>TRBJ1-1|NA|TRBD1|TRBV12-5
TGTGCTAGTGGACTAAGACAGGGGGGTGAAGCTTTCTTT
CASGLRQGGEAFF
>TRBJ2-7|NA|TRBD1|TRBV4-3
TGCGCCAGCAGCCAAGAAGGGACAGGCCTCTACGAGCAGTACTTC
CASSQEGTGLYEQYF
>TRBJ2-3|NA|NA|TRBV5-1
TGCGCCAGCAGTAACAGTGTTGTTCTGGATACGCAGTATTTT
CASSNSVVLDTQYF
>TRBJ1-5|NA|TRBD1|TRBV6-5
TGTGCCAGCAGTACAGGGGACGGCAATCAGCCCCAGCATTTT
CASSTGDGNQPQHF
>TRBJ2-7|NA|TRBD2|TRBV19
TGTGCCAGTAGTCCCCGGGGGGGGCGAACGTTCGAGCAGTACTTC
CASSPRGGRTFEQYF
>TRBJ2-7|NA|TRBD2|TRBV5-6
TGTGCCAGCAGCTTGAGAGGCGGGAGACCCCCGACATTC
CASSLRGGRPPTF
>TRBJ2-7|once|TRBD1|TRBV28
TGTGCCAGCAGTGGGACAGACCTCACCTACGAGCAGTACTTC
CASSGTDLTYEQYF
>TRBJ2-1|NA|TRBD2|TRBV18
TGTGCCAGCTCACCACTAGAGACTAGCGGAGGTCTTTACAATGAGCAGTTCTTC
CASSPLETSGGLYNEQFF
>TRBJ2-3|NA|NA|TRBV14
TGTGCCAGCAGCTCCCGGCAGGGAACAGATACGCAGTATTTT
CASSSRQGTDTQYF
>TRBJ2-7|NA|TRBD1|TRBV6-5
TGTGCCAGCAGTCCTGGACAGGGGACCTACGAGCAGTACTTC
CASSPGQGTYEQYF
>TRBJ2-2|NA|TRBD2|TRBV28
TGTGCCAGCAGTTTACTCGGCGGGAGGGCCACCGGGGAGCTGTTTTTT
CASSLLGGRATGELFF
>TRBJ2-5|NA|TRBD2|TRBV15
TGTGCCACCAGCTCCATACTAGCGGGAGAAGAGACCCAGTACTTC
CATSSILAGEETQYF
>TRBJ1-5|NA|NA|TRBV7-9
TGTGCCAGCAGCTTAGAGGGCAGGGACAATCAGCCCCAGCATTTT
CASSLEGRDNQPQHF
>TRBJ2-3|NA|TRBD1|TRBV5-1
TGCGCCAGCACCCGGACAGGGACAGATACGCAGTATTTT
CASTRTGTDTQYF
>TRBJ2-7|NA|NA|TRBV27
TGTGCCAGCACCGCCAGGAGGGGGCACGGATCAACCTACGAGCAGTACTTC
CASTARRGHGSTYEQYF
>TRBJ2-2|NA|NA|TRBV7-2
TGTGCCAGCAGCTTAAACAGACCAAACACCGGGGAGCTGTTTTTT
CASSLNRPNTGELFF
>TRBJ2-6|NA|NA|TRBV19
TGTGCCAGCCGGACAGTTTCTGGGGCCAACGTCCTGACTTTC
CASRTVSGANVLTF
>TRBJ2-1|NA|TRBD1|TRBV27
TGTGCCAGCAGTATCTCGACAGGGCTCGGATATGGGCAGTTCTTC
CASSISTGLGYGQFF
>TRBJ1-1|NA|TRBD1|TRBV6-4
TGTGCCAGCAGTGACGGGACAGGTGGAACTGAAGCTTTCTTT
CASSDGTGGTEAFF
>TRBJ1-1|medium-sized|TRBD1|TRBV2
TGTGCCAGCAGTAAGGGACAGGGGGACACTGAAGCTTTCTTT
CASSKGQGDTEAFF
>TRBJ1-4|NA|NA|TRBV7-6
TGTGCCAGCAGCACAGGACCTTTTAGGAGTGCTAATGAAAAACTGTTTTTT
CASSTGPFRSANEKLFF
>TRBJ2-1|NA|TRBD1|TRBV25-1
TGTGCCAGCAGTGACCCCTCATGGACAGGGGGCAGGGTTGAGCAGTTCTTC
CASSDPSWTGGRVEQFF
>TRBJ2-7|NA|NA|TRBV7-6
TGTGCCTCGGAGAGGCCCGAGCAGTACTTC
CASERPEQYF
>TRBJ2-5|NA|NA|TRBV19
TGTGCCAGTAGTATAGAGCAGGTCGCCCAAGAGACCCAGTACTTC
CASSIEQVAQETQYF
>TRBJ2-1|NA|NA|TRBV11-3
TGTGCCAGCAGCTTGGAGGGACAGACCTCCTACAATGAGCAGTTCTTC
CASSLEGQTSYNEQFF
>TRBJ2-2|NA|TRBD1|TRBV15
TGTGCCACCAGCAGCGACAGGGCATCCGCCCCCGGGGAGCTGTTTTTT
CATSSDRASAPGELFF
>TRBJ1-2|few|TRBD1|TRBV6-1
TGTGCCAGCAGTGGAACAGGGGGCTATGGCTACACCTTC
CASSGTGGYGYTF
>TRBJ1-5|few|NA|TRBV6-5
TGTGCCACCCAGTTAAGAGGGGGAAATCAGCCCCAGCATTTT
CATQLRGGNQPQHF
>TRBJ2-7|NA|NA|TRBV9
TGTGCCAGCAGCTCCGACAGCTACGAGCAGTACTTC
CASSSDSYEQYF